The source of this T cell receptor (beta chain) is a study of blood T cell repertoires in COVID-19. In the study overall: There were acute and convalescent COVID-19 samples, and they came from the United States, Italy and Spain. From T cells, B-cell-depleted T cells, or PBMCs came the material, which was cDNA or gDNA.

Sequencing was performed with immunoSEQ multiplex PCR; in TCRdb, only in-frame clones are kept and a portion is missing. The table shows roughly 110,000 clones, with more than 80% occurring only once. V shed 6 bases, J shed 5 bases, and the junction held 7 bases outside the gene matches. The V gene's germline CDR1 is MNHNY and CDR2 SVGAGI (reference sequence). CDR3 size: 15 residues. The sample comprised peripheral blood. The receptor's source is a woman between 55 and 75 years old with acute or convalescent COVID-19. This rearrangement joins TRBV6-6 to TRBJ2-7; 13 bases are a match to TRBD2. CDR3 in amino acids: CASSTETSGRNEQYF. DNA of the CDR3: TGTGCCAGCAGCACCGAGACTAGCGGGAGGAACGAGCAGTACTTC.